This T cell receptor beta chain stems from a study of cytomegalovirus exposure and HLA in healthy donors. Whole-study findings and limits: Association with HLA alleles at 0.05 false discovery rate was found for 15,000 to 20,000 TCR beta sequences in a later analysis.

With regard to this clone: What it binds is not known.

Researchers ran the PCR with 60 Vbeta and 13 Jbeta primers. TCRdb's copy holds only in-frame clones and misses some; the assay was immunoSEQ multiplex PCR. The sample lists over 80,000 clones; approximately 75% were seen once. V lost 5 bases and J lost 1, with 12 bases in between. The CDR3 has 15 amino acids. Germline values: CDR1 SGHAT, CDR2 FQNNGV. The specimen sequenced was PBMCs. This TCR derives from a female donor in good health and CMV-seropositive. This sequence joins TRBV11-2 and TRBJ1-3, with D tentatively TRBD1 (6 bases). In DNA form, the CDR3 reads TGTGCCAGCAGCCGACAGGAATTGTCTGGAAACACCATATATTTT. Translating it yields CASSRQELSGNTIYF.